This T cell receptor beta chain was recovered during a study of post-analysis software for immune sequencing data. Background on the study: Recorded subtypes: relapsing-remitting, secondary progressive, progressive-relapsing; some patients unannotated.

Built from TCR beta cDNA, the libraries had unique molecular identifiers in them. Roughly 490,000 cDNA molecules came from approximately 1 to 10 million T cells. TCRdb passed the PCR reads through MiXCR, listing each CDR3 protein once. The sample includes about 810,000 distinct CDR3 sequences, 53% of them seen just once. This clonotype occurred many times. The target antigen is unknown. Study-level points and caveats: Multiple sclerosis patients showed significantly lower normalized Chao1 diversity than controls did. By F measure, strong co-clustering occurred among samples prepared in the same batch.

The receptor's source is a girl aged 10 to 17 with multiple sclerosis. The sample was blood.

DNA of the CDR3: TGTGCCAGCAGCTTGGGACAGGGACACTCCTACGAGCAGTACTTC. It yields the protein CASSLGQGHSYEQYF. The genes are TRBV7-3 and TRBJ2-7; TRBD1 matches 9 bases. Per germline, CDR1 SGHTA and CDR2 FQGTGA. Trimming took 3 bases from V and 0 from J; bases not matched to a gene: 3. The CDR3 loop spans 15 amino acids.